A selection of T cell receptor beta chains follows, all from one sample in a study of blood T cell repertoires in COVID-19. Libraries were prepared by immunoSEQ multiplex PCR; TCRdb keeps only in-frame clonotypes and omits some of them. Of roughly 180,000 clones listed, more than 75% are singletons. Material for sequencing was peripheral blood. The receptor set was obtained from a woman in her fifties or sixties with active or convalescent COVID-19. Both conserved end residues are trimmed from each CDR3. Size tells how often a clone was seen (once, few, many) or the class of an expanded clone, and some rows leave it out.

>TRBV7-3|TRBJ2-3|.|13
ASSLRGPGTDTQY
>TRBV5-6|TRBJ1-4|few|9
ASSAGEKLF
>TRBV9|TRBJ2-3|.|12
ASSVATAGDTQY
>TRBV7-2|TRBJ1-6|.|14
ASSPRTVSYNSPLH
>TRBV4-3|TRBJ2-5|.|13
ASSQAPHPQETQY
>TRBV29-1|TRBJ1-2|.|10
SVGWGESGYT
>TRBV18|TRBJ2-5|.|14
ASSLVSGRAGETQY
>TRBV7-2|TRBJ2-5|few|13
ASTLRSQWEETQY
>TRBV3-1/TRBV3-2|TRBJ2-5|few|10
ASSQRDRLPY
>TRBV5-5|TRBJ1-5|.|14
ASSTGPGQGIQPQH
>TRBV11-1|TRBJ2-2|few|14
ASSHLGTGGTGELF
>TRBV21-1|TRBJ2-6|few|15
ASTIRQAASGANVLT
>TRBV30|TRBJ1-3|.|10
AWKSFGNTIY
>TRBV14|TRBJ2-7|.|12
ASSQATGPYEQY
>TRBV27|TRBJ1-1|.|15
ASSPKVKGAYITEAF
>TRBV6-2/TRBV6-3|TRBJ2-7|.|14
ASSSPILAGAHEQY
>TRBV19|TRBJ1-1|few|10
ASIPRGGEAF
>TRBV12-3/TRBV12-4|TRBJ1-6|.|11
ASSIQGNSPLH
>TRBV7-6|TRBJ2-1|many|13
ASSFPGQGSNEQF
>TRBV18|TRBJ1-2|few|15
ASSPLLTGTGDDGYT
>TRBV2|TRBJ1-2|.|12
ASSAQGLEAGYT
>TRBV19|TRBJ2-3|.|13
ASGLTRTSTDTQY
>TRBV28|TRBJ2-7|once|13
ASSPSGQGTYEQY
>TRBV9|TRBJ2-1|.|14
ASTIGRGSLGNEQF
>TRBV19|TRBJ2-4|.|14
ASSILAGAVKNIQY
>TRBV2|TRBJ2-5|.|11
ASSVGNSLAQY
>TRBV27|TRBJ1-1|.|16
ASSLFAPSDRGDTEAF
>TRBV4-2|TRBJ2-2|few|15
ASSPRVAPTNTGELF
>TRBV6-5|TRBJ1-6|.|8
ASWASPLH
>TRBV6-5|TRBJ1-2|.|11
ASTAGGNYGYT
>TRBV2|TRBJ2-7|.|12
ASTVTSGSSEQY
>TRBV9|TRBJ2-3|.|12
ASSQGLAGDTQY
>TRBV6-4|TRBJ2-1|.|13
ASSAERGGIDEQF
>TRBV9|TRBJ2-6|.|13
ASSVQVTGANVLT
>TRBV11-3|TRBJ2-1|.|15
ASSSRLAGEVGGEQF
>TRBV28|TRBJ1-6|.|17
ASSLWAGGAFSYNSPLH
>TRBV9|TRBJ1-1|.|11
ASSNGGATEAF
>TRBV6-6|TRBJ1-2|.|12
ASSSVEGAKGYT
>TRBV3-1/TRBV3-2|TRBJ1-5|.|12
ASSPGYSNQPQH
>TRBV7-9|TRBJ1-2|.|12
ASSLDQGNYGYT
>TRBV18|TRBJ1-2|.|14
ASSPGTGAYNYGYT
>TRBV7-6|TRBJ2-1|.|14
ASSLAESPAYNEQF
>TRBV24-1|TRBJ1-2|.|13
ATSDPSAAGSGYT
>TRBV4-2|TRBJ2-3|.|13
ASRLTSGSADTQY
>TRBV6-5|TRBJ1-1|.|12
ASSYIGQNTEAF
>TRBV3-1/TRBV3-2|TRBJ2-1|few|17
ASSQFPGLAGGSYNEQF
>TRBV28|TRBJ2-5|.|19
ASSLFRRDRGRFGLGGTQY
>TRBV25-1|TRBJ2-7|.|12
ASSGSGTSYEQY
>TRBV7-6|TRBJ2-5|few|13
ASSIQTGAGETQY
>TRBV7-6|TRBJ2-7|.|13
ASSLAAGTTYEQY
>TRBV7-6|TRBJ2-5|.|13
ASSLTSGDQETQY
>TRBV18|TRBJ1-1|.|12
ASSPGGVDTEAF
>TRBV7-9|TRBJ1-2|.|13
ASSLGDREAYGYT
>TRBV7-2|TRBJ2-5|.|13
ASRSRRGRGETQY
>TRBV10-3|TRBJ1-1|once|13
AIRPDRAGNTEAF
>TRBV6-5|TRBJ1-5|once|12
ASRTGGLNQPQH
>TRBV5-1|TRBJ1-6|once|12
ASSSRDSSSPLH